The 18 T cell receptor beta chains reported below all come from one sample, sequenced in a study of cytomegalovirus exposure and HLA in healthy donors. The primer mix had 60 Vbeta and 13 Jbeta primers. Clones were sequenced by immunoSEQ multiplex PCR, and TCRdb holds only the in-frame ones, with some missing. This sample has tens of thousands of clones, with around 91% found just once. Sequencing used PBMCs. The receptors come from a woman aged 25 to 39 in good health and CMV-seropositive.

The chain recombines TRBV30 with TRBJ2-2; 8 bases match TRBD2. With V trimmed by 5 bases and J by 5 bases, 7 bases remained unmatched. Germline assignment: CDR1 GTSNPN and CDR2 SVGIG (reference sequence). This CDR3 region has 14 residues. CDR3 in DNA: TGTGCCTGGTGGTGGGCTAGCGGGACCGGGGAGCTGTTTTTT. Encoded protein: CAWWWASGTGELFF.

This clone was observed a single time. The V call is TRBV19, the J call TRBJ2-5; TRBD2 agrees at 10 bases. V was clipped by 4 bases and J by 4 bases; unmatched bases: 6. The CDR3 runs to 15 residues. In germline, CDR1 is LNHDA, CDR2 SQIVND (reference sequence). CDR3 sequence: CASSRSPSGRETQYF. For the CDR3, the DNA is TGTGCCAGTAGTAGGTCGCCTAGCGGGAGAGAGACCCAGTACTTC.

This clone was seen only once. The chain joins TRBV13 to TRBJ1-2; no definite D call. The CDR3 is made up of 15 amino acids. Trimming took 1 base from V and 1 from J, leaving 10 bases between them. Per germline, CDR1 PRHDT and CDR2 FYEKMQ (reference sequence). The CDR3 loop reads CASSLDGSINYGYTF. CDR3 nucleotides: TGTGCCAGCAGCTTAGATGGCAGTATTAACTATGGCTACACCTTC. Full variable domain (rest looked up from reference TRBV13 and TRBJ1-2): AAGVIQSPRHLIKEKRETATLKCYPIPRHDTVYWYQQGPGQDPQFLISFYEKMQSDKGSIPDRFSAQQFSDYHSELNMSSLELGDSALYFCASSLDGSINYGYTFGSGTRLTVV.

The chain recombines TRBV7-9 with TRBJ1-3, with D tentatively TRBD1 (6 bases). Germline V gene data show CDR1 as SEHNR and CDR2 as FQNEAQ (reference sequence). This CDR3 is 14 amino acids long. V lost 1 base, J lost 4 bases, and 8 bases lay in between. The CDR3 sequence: CASSLDREGNTIYF. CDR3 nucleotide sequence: TGTGCCAGCAGCTTAGACAGGGAAGGAAACACCATATATTTT.

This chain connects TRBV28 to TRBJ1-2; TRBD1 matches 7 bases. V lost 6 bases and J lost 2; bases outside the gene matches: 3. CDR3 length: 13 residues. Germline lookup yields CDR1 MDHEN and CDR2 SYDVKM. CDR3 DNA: TGTGCCAGCAGGGGGACAGAAAACTATGGCTACACCTTC. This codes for CASRGTENYGYTF.

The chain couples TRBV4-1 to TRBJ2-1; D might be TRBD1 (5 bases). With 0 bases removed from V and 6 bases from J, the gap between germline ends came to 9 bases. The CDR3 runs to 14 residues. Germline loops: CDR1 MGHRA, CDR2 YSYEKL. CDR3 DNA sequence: TGCGCCAGCAGCCAAGACAGGGCGTCCAATGAGCAGTTCTTC. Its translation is CASSQDRASNEQFF.

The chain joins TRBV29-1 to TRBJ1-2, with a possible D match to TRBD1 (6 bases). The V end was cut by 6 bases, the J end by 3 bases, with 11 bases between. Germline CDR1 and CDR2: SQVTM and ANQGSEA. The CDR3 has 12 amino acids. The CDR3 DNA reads TGCAGCGTCGTTGGGGGCTACTATGGCTACACCTTC. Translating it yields CSVVGGYYGYTF.

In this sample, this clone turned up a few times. The CDR3 loop reads CASSDQVGGYEQYF. The CDR3 bases are TGTGCCAGCAGCGACCAAGTTGGAGGATACGAGCAGTACTTC. The chain is built from TRBV9 and TRBJ2-7; D might be TRBD2 (5 bases). Germline lookup yields CDR1 SGDLS and CDR2 YYNGEE. The V end lost 3 bases, the J end lost 4 bases, and 14 bases lay between the germline ends. The CDR3 extends over 14 amino acids.

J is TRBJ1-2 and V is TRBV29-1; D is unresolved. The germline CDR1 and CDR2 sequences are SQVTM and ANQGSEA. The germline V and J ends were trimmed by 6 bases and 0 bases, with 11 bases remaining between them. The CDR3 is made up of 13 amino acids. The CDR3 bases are TGCAGCGTAACTTACGGAGCTAACTATGGCTACACCTTC. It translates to CSVTYGANYGYTF. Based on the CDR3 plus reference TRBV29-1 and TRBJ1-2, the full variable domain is SAVISQKPSRDICQRGTSLTIQCQVDSQVTMMFWYRQQPGQSLTLIATANQGSEATYESGFVIDKFPISRPNLTFSTLTVSNMSPEDSSIYLCSVTYGANYGYTFGSGTRLTVV.

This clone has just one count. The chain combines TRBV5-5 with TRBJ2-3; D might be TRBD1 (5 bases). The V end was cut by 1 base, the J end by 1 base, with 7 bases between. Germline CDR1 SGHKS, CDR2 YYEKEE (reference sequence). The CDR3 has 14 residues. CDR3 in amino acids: CASSLSTGTDTQYF. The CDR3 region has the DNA TGTGCCAGCAGCTTGTCGACAGGCACAGATACGCAGTATTTT.

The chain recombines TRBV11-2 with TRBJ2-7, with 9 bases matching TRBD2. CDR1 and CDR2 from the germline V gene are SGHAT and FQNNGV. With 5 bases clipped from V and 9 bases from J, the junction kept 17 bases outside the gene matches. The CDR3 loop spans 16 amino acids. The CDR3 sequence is CASSPQAAGGPQGQYF. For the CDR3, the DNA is TGTGCCAGCAGCCCTCAGGCCGCGGGAGGGCCTCAGGGGCAGTACTTC.

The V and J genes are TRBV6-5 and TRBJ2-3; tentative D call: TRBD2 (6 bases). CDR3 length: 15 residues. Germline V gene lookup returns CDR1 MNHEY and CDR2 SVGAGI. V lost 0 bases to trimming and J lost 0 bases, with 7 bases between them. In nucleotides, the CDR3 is TGTGCCAGCAGTTACTCTAGCGGTAGCACAGATACGCAGTATTTT. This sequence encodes CASSYSSGSTDTQYF.

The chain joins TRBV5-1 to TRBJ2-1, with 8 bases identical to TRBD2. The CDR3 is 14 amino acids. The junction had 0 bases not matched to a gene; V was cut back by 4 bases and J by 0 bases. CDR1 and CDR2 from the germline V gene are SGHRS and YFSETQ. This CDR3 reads CASSSGSSYNEQFF. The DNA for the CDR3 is TGCGCCAGCAGCAGCGGGAGCTCCTACAATGAGCAGTTCTTC.

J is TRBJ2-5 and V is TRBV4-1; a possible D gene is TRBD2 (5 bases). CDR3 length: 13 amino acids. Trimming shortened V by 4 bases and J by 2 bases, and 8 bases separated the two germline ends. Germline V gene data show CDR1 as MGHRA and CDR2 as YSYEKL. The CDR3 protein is CASSRGPQETQYF. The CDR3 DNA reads TGCGCCAGCAGCCGAGGGCCGCAAGAGACCCAGTACTTC.

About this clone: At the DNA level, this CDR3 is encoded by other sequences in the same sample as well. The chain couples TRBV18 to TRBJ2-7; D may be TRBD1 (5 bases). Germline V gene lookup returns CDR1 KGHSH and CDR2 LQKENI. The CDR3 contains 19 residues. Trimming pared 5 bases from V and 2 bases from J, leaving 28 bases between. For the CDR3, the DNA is TGTGCCAGCTCAGGGCCGGGCCGCCAGGGCCTCAGAGGCCCCTACGAGCAGTACTTC. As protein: CASSGPGRQGLRGPYEQYF.

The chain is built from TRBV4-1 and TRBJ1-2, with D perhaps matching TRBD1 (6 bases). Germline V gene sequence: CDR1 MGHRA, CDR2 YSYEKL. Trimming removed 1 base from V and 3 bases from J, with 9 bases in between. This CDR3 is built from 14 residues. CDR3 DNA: TGCGCCAGCAGCCAAGGGACAGCTGACTATGGCTACACCTTC. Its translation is CASSQGTADYGYTF.

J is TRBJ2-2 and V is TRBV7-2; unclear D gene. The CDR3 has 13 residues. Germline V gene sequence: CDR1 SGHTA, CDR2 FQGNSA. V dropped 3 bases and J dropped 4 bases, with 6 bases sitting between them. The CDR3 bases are TGTGCCAGCAGCTTCGTATCCACCGGGGAGCTGTTTTTT. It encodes CASSFVSTGELFF.

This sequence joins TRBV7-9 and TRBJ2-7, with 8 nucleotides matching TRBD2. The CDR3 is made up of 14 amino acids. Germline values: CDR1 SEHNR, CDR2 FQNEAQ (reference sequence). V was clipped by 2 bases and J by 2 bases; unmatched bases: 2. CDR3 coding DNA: TGTGCCAGCAGCTTATCAGCGGGAGCCTACGAGCAGTACTTC. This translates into CASSLSAGAYEQYF.